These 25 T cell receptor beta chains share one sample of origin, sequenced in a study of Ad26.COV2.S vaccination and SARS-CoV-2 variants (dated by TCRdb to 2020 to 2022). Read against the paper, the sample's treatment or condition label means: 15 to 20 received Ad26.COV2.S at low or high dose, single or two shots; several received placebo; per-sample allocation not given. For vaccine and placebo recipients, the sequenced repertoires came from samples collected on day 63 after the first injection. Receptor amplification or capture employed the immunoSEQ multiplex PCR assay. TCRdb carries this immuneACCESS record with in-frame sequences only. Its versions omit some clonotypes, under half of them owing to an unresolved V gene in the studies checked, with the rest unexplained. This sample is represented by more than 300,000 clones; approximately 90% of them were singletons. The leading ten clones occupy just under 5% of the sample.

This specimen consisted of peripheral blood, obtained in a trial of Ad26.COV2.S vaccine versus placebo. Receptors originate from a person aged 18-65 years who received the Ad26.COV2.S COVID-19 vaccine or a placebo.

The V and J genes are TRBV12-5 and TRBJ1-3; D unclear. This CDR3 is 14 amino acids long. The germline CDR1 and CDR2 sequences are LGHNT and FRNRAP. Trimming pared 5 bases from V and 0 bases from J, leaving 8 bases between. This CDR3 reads CASGRSSSGNTIYF. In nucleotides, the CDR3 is TGTGCTAGTGGTCGGTCTAGCTCTGGAAACACCATATATTTT.

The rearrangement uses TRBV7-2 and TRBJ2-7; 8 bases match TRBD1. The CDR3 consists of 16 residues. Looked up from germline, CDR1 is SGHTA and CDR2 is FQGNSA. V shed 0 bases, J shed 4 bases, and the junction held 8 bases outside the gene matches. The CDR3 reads CASSLASQGANYEQYF. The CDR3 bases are TGTGCCAGCAGCTTAGCATCCCAGGGGGCAAATTACGAGCAGTACTTC.

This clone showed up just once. CDR3 sequence: CASSLELAGINEQFF. The CDR3 bases are TGCGCCAGCAGCTTGGAGCTAGCGGGAATCAATGAGCAGTTCTTC. The chain couples TRBV5-1 to TRBJ2-1; 9 bases are a match to TRBD2. Germline V gene sequence: CDR1 SGHRS, CDR2 YFSETQ. Trimming cost V 0 bases and J 6 bases; bases outside gene matches: 4. There are 15 residues in the CDR3.

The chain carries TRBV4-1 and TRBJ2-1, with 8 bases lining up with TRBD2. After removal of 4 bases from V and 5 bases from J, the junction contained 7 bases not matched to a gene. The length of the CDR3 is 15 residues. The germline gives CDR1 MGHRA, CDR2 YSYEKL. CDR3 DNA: TGCGCCAGCAGCCTTCAGCGGGGGCCTAACAATGAGCAGTTCTTC. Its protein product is CASSLQRGPNNEQFF.

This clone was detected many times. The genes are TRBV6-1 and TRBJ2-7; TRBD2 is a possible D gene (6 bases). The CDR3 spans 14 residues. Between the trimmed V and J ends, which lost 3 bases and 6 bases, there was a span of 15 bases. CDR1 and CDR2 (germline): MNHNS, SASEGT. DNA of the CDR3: TGTGCCAGCAGTGATGGAGGGGAACGGAGCGAGCAGTACTTC. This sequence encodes CASSDGGERSEQYF.

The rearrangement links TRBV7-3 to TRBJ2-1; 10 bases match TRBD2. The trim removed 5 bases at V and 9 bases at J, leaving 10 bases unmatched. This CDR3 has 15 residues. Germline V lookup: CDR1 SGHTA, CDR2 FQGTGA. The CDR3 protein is CASSQLAGRYSEQFF. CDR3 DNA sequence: TGTGCCAGCAGCCAACTAGCGGGGCGTTACTCTGAGCAGTTCTTC.

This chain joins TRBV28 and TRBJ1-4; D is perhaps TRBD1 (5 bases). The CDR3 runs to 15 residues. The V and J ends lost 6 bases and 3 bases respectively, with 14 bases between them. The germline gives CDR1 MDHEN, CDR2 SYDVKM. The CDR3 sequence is CASRTWAGPNEKLFF. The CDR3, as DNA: TGTGCCAGCAGAACCTGGGCAGGGCCTAATGAAAAACTGTTTTTT.

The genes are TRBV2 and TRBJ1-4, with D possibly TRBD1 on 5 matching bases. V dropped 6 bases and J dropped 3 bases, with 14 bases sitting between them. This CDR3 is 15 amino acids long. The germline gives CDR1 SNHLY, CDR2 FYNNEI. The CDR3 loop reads CASRAQGVANEKLFF. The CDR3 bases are TGTGCCAGCAGAGCCCAGGGTGTGGCTAATGAAAAACTGTTTTTT. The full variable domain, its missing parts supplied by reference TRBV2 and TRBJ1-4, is EPEVTQTPSHQVTQMGQEVILRCVPISNHLYFYWYRQILGQKVEFLVSFYNNEISEKSEIFDDQFSVERPDGSNFTLKIRSTKLEDSAMYFCASRAQGVANEKLFFGSGTQLSVL.

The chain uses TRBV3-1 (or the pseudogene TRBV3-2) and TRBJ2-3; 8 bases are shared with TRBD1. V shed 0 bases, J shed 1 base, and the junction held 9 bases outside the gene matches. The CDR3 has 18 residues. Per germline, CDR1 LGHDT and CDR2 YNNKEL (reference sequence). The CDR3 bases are TGTGCCAGCAGCCAAGATACCAGGGGGCGACTACGCACAGATACGCAGTATTTT. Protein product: CASSQDTRGRLRTDTQYF.

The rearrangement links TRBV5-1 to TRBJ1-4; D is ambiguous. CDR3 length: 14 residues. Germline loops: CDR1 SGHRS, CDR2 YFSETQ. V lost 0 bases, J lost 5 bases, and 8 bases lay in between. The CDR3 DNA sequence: TGCGCCAGCAGCTTGGACGTAGAGAATGAAAAACTGTTTTTT. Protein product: CASSLDVENEKLFF. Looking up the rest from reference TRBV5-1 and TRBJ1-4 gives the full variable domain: KAGVTQTPRYLIKTRGQQVTLSCSPISGHRSVSWYQQTPGQGLQFLFEYFSETQRNKGNFPGRFSGRQFSNSRSEMNVSTLELGDSALYLCASSLDVENEKLFFGSGTQLSVL.

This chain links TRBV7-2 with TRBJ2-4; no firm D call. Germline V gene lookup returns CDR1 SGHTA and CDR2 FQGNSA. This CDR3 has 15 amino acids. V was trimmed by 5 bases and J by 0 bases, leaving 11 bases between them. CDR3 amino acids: CASSGQIIAKNIQYF. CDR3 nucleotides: TGTGCCAGCAGCGGGCAGATCATAGCCAAAAACATTCAGTACTTC.

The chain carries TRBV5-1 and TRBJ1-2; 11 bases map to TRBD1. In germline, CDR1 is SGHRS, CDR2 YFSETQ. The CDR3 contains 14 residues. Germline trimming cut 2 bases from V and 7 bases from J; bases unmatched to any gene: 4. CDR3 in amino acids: CASSFGQGAGGYTF. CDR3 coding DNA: TGCGCCAGCAGCTTTGGACAGGGGGCAGGTGGCTACACCTTC.

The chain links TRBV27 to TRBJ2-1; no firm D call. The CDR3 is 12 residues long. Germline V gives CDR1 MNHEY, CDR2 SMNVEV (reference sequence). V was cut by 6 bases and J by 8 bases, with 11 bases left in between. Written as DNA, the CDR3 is TGTGCCAGCAGCCCCCCCCGGCATGAGCAGTTCTTC. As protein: CASSPPRHEQFF.

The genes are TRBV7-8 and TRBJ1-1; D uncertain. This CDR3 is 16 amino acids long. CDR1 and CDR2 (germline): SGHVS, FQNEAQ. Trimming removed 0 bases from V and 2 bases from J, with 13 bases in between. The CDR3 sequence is CASSLAAGTKNTEAFF. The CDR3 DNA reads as TGTGCCAGCAGCTTAGCCGCGGGAACCAAAAACACTGAAGCTTTCTTT.

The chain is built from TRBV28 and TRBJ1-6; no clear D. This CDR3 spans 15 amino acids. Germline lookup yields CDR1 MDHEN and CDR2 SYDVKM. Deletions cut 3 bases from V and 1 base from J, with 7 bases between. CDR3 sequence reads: CASSLRLSYNSPLHF. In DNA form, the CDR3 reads TGTGCCAGCAGTTTGAGGCTGTCCTATAATTCACCCCTCCACTTT.

DNA for the CDR3: TGTGCCAGTAGTATAGATCATTGGGACTATGGCTACACCTTC. Protein sequence: CASSIDHWDYGYTF. This chain links TRBV19 with TRBJ1-2; D not resolved. Germline CDR1 is LNHDA and CDR2 is SQIVND (reference sequence). CDR3 size: 14 residues. The ends were cut back, 0 bases at V and 3 bases at J, with 8 bases in the middle.

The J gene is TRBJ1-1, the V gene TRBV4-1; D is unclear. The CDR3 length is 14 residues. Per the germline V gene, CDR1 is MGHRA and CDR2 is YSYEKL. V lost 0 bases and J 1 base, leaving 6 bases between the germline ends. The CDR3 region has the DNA TGCGCCAGCAGCCAAGAAGTGACGAACACTGAAGCTTTCTTT. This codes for CASSQEVTNTEAFF.

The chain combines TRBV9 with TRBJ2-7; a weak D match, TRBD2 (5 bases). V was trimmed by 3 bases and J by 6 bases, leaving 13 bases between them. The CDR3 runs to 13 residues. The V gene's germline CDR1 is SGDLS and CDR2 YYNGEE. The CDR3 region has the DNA TGTGCCAGCAGCGAATATCTAGGAGGCGAGCAGTACTTC. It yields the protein CASSEYLGGEQYF.

The CDR3 is CASSATGGGGQPQHF. DNA of the CDR3: TGTGCCAGCAGCGCGACAGGTGGAGGGGGTCAGCCCCAGCATTTT. The chain employs TRBV6-5 and TRBJ1-5; a possible D gene is TRBD1 (6 bases). Germline CDR1 and CDR2: MNHEY and SVGAGI. V dropped 6 bases and J dropped 6 bases, with 18 bases sitting between them. CDR3 length: 15 amino acids.

The CDR3 coding sequence is TGTGCCAGCAGCTTTCTAACAGGGGCCGGGGAGCTGTTTTTT. Translation: CASSFLTGAGELFF. This sequence joins TRBV7-9 and TRBJ2-2; 7 nucleotides agree with TRBD1. In germline, CDR1 is SEHNR, CDR2 FQNEAQ (reference sequence). V lost 3 bases and J lost 6; bases outside the gene matches: 4. CDR3 size: 14 residues.

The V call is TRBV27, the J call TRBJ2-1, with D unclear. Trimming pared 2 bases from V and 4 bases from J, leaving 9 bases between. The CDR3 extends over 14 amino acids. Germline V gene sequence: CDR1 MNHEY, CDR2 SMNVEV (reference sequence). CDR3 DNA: TGTGCCAGCAGTTTAGATCAGAGTTACAATGAGCAGTTCTTC. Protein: CASSLDQSYNEQFF.

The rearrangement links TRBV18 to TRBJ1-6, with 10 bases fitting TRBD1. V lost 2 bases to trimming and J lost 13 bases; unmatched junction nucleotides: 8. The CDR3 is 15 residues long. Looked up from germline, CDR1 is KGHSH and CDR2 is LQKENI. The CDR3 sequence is CASSPDRDRGIPLHF. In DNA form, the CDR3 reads TGTGCCAGCTCACCAGACCGGGACAGGGGTATCCCCCTCCACTTT.

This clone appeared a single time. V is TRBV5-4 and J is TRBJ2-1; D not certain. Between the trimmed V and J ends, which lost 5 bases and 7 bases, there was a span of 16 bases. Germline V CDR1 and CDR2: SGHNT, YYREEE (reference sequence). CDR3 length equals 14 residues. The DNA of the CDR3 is TGTGCCAGCAGTTCTCCGACGAGGTGGAATGAGCAGTTCTTC. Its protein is CASSSPTRWNEQFF.

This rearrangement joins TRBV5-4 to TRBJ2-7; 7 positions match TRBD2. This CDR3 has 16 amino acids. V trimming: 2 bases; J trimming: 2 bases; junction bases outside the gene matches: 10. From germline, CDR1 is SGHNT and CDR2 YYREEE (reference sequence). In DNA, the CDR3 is TGTGCCAGCAGCTTAAAGCTGGAGCGGGGAGCCTACGAGCAGTACTTC. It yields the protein CASSLKLERGAYEQYF.

The CDR3: CASIDRFSGNTIYF. CDR3 sequence (DNA): TGTGCCAGCATCGACAGGTTCTCTGGAAACACCATATATTTT. The V and J genes are TRBV5-6 and TRBJ1-3; tentative D call: TRBD1 (6 bases). Germline V gene lookup returns CDR1 SGHDT and CDR2 YYEEEE. The V end was cut by 6 bases, the J end by 0 bases, with 10 bases between. This CDR3 has 14 amino acids.